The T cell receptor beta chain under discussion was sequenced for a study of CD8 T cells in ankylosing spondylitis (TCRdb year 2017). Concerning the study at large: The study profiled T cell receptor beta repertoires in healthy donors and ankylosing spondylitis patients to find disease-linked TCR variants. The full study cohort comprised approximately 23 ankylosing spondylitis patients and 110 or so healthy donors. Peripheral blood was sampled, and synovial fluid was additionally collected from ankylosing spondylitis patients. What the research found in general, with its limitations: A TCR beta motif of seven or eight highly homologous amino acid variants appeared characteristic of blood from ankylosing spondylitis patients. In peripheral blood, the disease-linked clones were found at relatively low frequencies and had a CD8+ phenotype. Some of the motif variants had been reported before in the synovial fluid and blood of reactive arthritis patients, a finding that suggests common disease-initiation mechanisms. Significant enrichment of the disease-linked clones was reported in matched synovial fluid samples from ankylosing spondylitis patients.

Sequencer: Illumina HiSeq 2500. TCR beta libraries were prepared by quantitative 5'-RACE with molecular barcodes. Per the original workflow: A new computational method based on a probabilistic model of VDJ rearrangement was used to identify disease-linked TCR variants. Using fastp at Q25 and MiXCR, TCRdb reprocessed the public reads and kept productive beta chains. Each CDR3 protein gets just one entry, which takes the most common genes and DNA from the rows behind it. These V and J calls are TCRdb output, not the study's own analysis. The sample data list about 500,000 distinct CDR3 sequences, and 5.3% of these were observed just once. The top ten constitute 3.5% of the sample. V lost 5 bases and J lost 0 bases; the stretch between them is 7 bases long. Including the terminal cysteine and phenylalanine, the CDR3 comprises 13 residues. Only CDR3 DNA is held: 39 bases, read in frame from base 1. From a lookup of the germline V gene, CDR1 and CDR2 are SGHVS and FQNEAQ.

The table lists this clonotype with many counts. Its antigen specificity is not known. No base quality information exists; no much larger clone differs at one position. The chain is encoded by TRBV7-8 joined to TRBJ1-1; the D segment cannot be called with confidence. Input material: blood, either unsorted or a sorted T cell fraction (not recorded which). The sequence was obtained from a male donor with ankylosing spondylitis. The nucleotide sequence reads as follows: TGTGCCAGCAGCCCGAATTTGAACACTGAAGCTTTCTTT. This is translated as CASSPNLNTEAFF.